This T cell receptor (beta chain) was obtained from a study of shared clonotypes between healthy human individuals. Study overall: Per-donor plates numbered three CD4 naive, three CD4 memory, two CD8 naive and one CD8 memory.

Study results and caveats: Sharing across a handful of donors was seen in around 5% of naive CD4 clonotypes. Despite large depth, rarefaction showed incomplete sorted-subset sequencing. It was the non-shared clonotypes that had lower generation probabilities than clonotypes shared by all four donors.

The data were produced by immunoSEQ multiplex PCR, yet TCRdb's version contains in-frame clones alone and is incomplete. The sample includes under 2,500,000 clones, around 95% seen only once; the top ten take roughly 0.13%. Points on this clone: Its target is unknown.

V lost 0 bases and J 9 bases, leaving 12 bases between the germline ends. CDR1 is ENHRY and CDR2 is SYGVKD in the germline V gene. The length of the CDR3 is 14 residues. The rearrangement links TRBV10-3 to TRBJ1-3; D is perhaps TRBD1 (6 bases). Sequenced input: naive CD4+ T cells sorted from blood. Stated subset: CD45RA+ positively selected. The receptor's source is a man aged 18 to 35 in good health. The CDR3 here is CAISESPGEATIYF. The CDR3 nucleotides read TGTGCCATCAGTGAGTCGCCAGGGGAGGCCACCATATATTTT.